The rows below give T cell receptor beta chains drawn from one sample of a study of blood T cells in healthy people across ages. TCRdb reprocessed the 5' RACE reads via MiXCR and lists one record per CDR3 protein. The sample carries fewer than 2 million distinct CDR3 sequences, around 42% recorded once. The sample was blood. All receptors derive from a human donor in good health. Both conserved end residues are part of each CDR3. The order of the fields is D gene, V gene, J gene, clone size, CDR3 DNA, CDR3 protein. The D gene is left open where the match is weak. The size entry is marked missing in some rows and otherwise reads once, few, many or a size class.

-	TRBV30	TRBJ2-3	-	TGTGCCTGGAGTGTATCCGATACGCAGTATTTT	CAWSVSDTQYF
TRBD2	TRBV4-1	TRBJ2-3	once	TGCGCCAGCAGCCAAGAACCGGCTAGCGGGGGGGAAGCGAGCACAGATACGCAGTATTTT	CASSQEPASGGEASTDTQYF
TRBD1	TRBV20-1	TRBJ2-5	-	TGCAGTGCCACAAAGACAGGGTTGCAAGAGACCCAGTACTTC	CSATKTGLQETQYF
-	TRBV28	TRBJ1-2	few	TGTGCCAGCAAAAGCCCGTCTTCGGGCTACACCTTC	CASKSPSSGYTF
-	TRBV28	TRBJ2-7	few	TGTGCCAGCAGAGAGGGGGGGCCAGGGGTGAGGGAGCAGTACTTC	CASREGGPGVREQYF
-	TRBV6-6	TRBJ2-6	-	TGTGCCACAGGAGGCTACTCCTCTGGGGCCAACGTCCTGACTTTC	CATGGYSSGANVLTF
TRBD1	TRBV24-1	TRBJ2-5	-	TGTGCCACCAGTGATCCGCGCTGGACAGGGAAAGAGACCCAGTACTTC	CATSDPRWTGKETQYF
-	TRBV20-1	TRBJ1-2	-	TGCAGTGCTAGAGATCTCCAGGCACCGATGGACTATGGCTACACCTTC	CSARDLQAPMDYGYTF
-	TRBV7-2	TRBJ2-1	-	TGTGCCAGCAGCTTAGGTTCAGCTATTTACAATGAGCAGTTCTTC	CASSLGSAIYNEQFF
TRBD1	TRBV20-1	TRBJ1-1	-	TGCAGTGCTAGAGATTTGGACAGGGGAGAAACTGAAGCTTTCTTT	CSARDLDRGETEAFF
-	TRBV12-3/TRBV12-4	TRBJ1-5	few	TGTGCCAGCAGTTTCGGCAACTACAATCAGCCCCAGCATTTT	CASSFGNYNQPQHF
-	TRBV4-3	TRBJ2-3	-	TGCGCCAGCAGCCAAAACCTAGAAGGGGAAACGCAGTATTTT	CASSQNLEGETQYF
-	TRBV6-5	TRBJ1-2	-	TGTGCCAGCAGTTACTCGATTGCGGGTAGAGGCTACACCTTC	CASSYSIAGRGYTF
TRBD1	TRBV12-3/TRBV12-4	TRBJ1-1	many	TGTGCCAGCAGTTCGACAGGGATGAACACTGAAGCTTTCTTT	CASSSTGMNTEAFF
TRBD1	TRBV5-1	TRBJ1-4	-	TGCGCCAGCAGCCCCAACCGGGACAGGGGGCTTCGCGACGAAAAACTGTTTTTT	CASSPNRDRGLRDEKLFF
-	TRBV12-3/TRBV12-4	TRBJ1-2	-	TGTGCCAGCAGTACGACAGGTGTACCCTTATATGGCTACACCTTC	CASSTTGVPLYGYTF
TRBD2	TRBV20-1	TRBJ2-7	few	TGCAGTGCTAGTAAGGGACTAGCGACTGGCGAGCAGTACTTC	CSASKGLATGEQYF
-	TRBV9	TRBJ1-1	-	TGTGCCAGCAGCGCCCGTTGGGGGGGCACTGAAGCTTTCTTT	CASSARWGGTEAFF
-	TRBV2	TRBJ1-2	-	TGTGCCAGCAGGACAGTGTCAAATTATAATGGCTACACCTTC	CASRTVSNYNGYTF
-	TRBV5-4	TRBJ2-1	few	TGTGCCGGCAGCTGGACCAATTCCTACAATGAGCAGTTCTTC	CAGSWTNSYNEQFF
-	TRBV7-2	TRBJ2-3	-	TGTGCCAGCAGCACCGTGGGGGGGGCCCGGGCCAGTACGCAGTATTTT	CASSTVGGARASTQYF
-	TRBV20-1	TRBJ1-6	-	TGCAGTGCTAGAATTAGGGAATCCTATAATTCACCCCTCCACTTT	CSARIRESYNSPLHF
-	TRBV11-2	TRBJ1-1	-	TGTGCCAGCAGCCCGTTGTGGGTGATGAACACTGAAGCTTTCTTT	CASSPLWVMNTEAFF
-	TRBV6-6	TRBJ2-5	few	TGTGCCAGCAGTTACTCTCGGACTATCTCGGAGACCCAGTACTTC	CASSYSRTISETQYF
TRBD1	TRBV4-1	TRBJ2-6	many	TGCGCCAGCAGCCAGGGGACAGGGGCTGGGGCCAACGTCCTGACTTTC	CASSQGTGAGANVLTF
-	TRBV3-1	TRBJ1-2	-	TGTGCCAGCAGCCCCCCAGAGGCGATCTATGACTACACCTTC	CASSPPEAIYDYTF
-	TRBV10-3	TRBJ1-3	-	TGTGCCATCAGTGATTCAGCGGGAGGAAACACCATATATTTT	CAISDSAGGNTIYF
-	TRBV28	TRBJ2-5	few	TGTGCCAGCAGCCCCCCCAGGTATCAGCAGTACTTC	CASSPPRYQQYF
-	TRBV11-1	TRBJ1-2	-	TGTGCCAGCAGTCGGGATTGCAGGGTTGGCTACACCTTC	CASSRDCRVGYTF
-	TRBV24-1	TRBJ2-2	once	-	CATSDFGAGELFF
-	TRBV9	TRBJ1-2	few	TGTGCCAGCAGCGTAGACATGTTCGCAACGGGGGGGAGCCACTATGGCTACACCTTC	CASSVDMFATGGSHYGYTF
TRBD1	TRBV7-4	TRBJ1-2	-	TGTGCCAGCAGCCCTTATGCCCACTACAGGGGAGGCGGCTACACCTTC	CASSPYAHYRGGGYTF
TRBD1	TRBV5-1	TRBJ2-7	-	TGCGCCAGCAGCTTGCCGGACAGGGCGGAGCAGTACTTC	CASSLPDRAEQYF
-	TRBV11-2	TRBJ2-1	few	TGTGCCAGCAGCTTAGGGGTCGCCAGGGGGGGTATGAATGAGCAGTTCTTC	CASSLGVARGGMNEQFF
TRBD1	TRBV4-3	TRBJ2-3	-	TGCGCCAGCAGCCAAAATCAGGGGGCTTGGGATACGCAGTATTTT	CASSQNQGAWDTQYF
-	TRBV28	TRBJ1-2	-	TGTGCCAGCAGCCTCCTCGAATATTATGGCTACACCTTC	CASSLLEYYGYTF
-	TRBV29-1	TRBJ2-1	few	TGCAGCGTTGAAGATCGGCAGGGTTGGTTCTTC	CSVEDRQGWFF
TRBD1	TRBV3-1	TRBJ2-7	few	TGTGCCAGCAGCTTACAGGGGCGCTGGTACGAGCAGTACTTC	CASSLQGRWYEQYF
TRBD2	TRBV28	TRBJ2-1	-	TGTGCCAGCAGCCTCGGGGGGGCTGACTACAATGAGCAGTTCTTC	CASSLGGADYNEQFF
-	TRBV7-9	TRBJ2-1	-	TGTGCCAGCGTGAACCACCAAAGCTCCTACAATGAGCAGTTCTTC	CASVNHQSSYNEQFF
-	TRBV14	TRBJ1-2	-	TGTGCCAGCAGCCATTGGGGCGAAGACTATGGCTACACCTTC	CASSHWGEDYGYTF
-	TRBV9	TRBJ2-1	-	TGTGCCAGCAGCGTAGATCCCACCCCCAATGAGCAGTTCTTC	CASSVDPTPNEQFF
TRBD2	TRBV20-1	TRBJ2-3	few	TGCAGTGCTAGACCCCCAGCGGGGGGATACACAGATACGCAGTATTTT	CSARPPAGGYTDTQYF
-	TRBV2	TRBJ1-5	-	TGTGCCAGCAGTGAATCTTCAGGGCGTAGGAATCAGCCCCAGCATTTT	CASSESSGRRNQPQHF
TRBD1	TRBV7-3	TRBJ2-1	-	TGTGCCAGCAGCTTGTTTAGGACAGGGGGCTACAATGAGCAGTTCTTC	CASSLFRTGGYNEQFF
-	TRBV7-9	TRBJ2-4	few	TGTGCCAGCAGCTCACAGGGAACGTTGGACAAAAACATTCAGTACTTC	CASSSQGTLDKNIQYF
-	TRBV12-3/TRBV12-4	TRBJ1-5	few	TGTGCCAGCAGTCCCGCAGAAGGGATTAATCAGCCCCAGCATTTT	CASSPAEGINQPQHF
TRBD2	TRBV2	TRBJ2-2	-	TGTGCCAGCACTGGGAGGGCAGCCAACACCGGGGAGCTGTTTTTT	CASTGRAANTGELFF
-	TRBV12-5	TRBJ1-2	-	TGTGCTAGTGGTCTTGAGAAGGTCGCCTTC	CASGLEKVAF
-	TRBV5-6	TRBJ2-1	many	TGTGCCAGCAGCCCACCGACAGGCTACAATGAGCAGTTCTTC	CASSPPTGYNEQFF
-	TRBV20-1	TRBJ2-3	-	TGCAGTGTGGGCAGGGGCCCACCCACAGATACGCAGTATTTT	CSVGRGPPTDTQYF
-	TRBV29-1	TRBJ1-1	-	TGCAGCGTTGATGACGGGTATGGCACTGAAGCTTTCTTT	CSVDDGYGTEAFF